This TCR beta chain derives from a study of cytomegalovirus exposure and HLA in healthy donors (dated by TCRdb to about 2017). Regarding the research as a whole: An earlier analysis of roughly 570 of the donors reported about 260 Gb of sequence data and approximately 120 million unique TCR beta sequences obtained from 150 million to 200 million T cells. An early release covering roughly 640 HLA-typed donors comprised roughly 300 gigabases of sequencing data and 65 million to 100 million unique TCR sequences. The number of typed donors differed by locus: roughly 629-640 for A, B, C, DRB1 and DQB1; approximately 520 for DQA1; fewer than 610 for DPA1; and 400 to 480 for DPB1. Alongside the repertoire data, information on donor age, sex, ethnicity and CMV serostatus was compiled. Of the roughly 400 genotyped donors, about 84% fell in the genetic ancestry cluster associated with self-reported Caucasian donors. The study was designed to test whether signatures of past pathogen exposure could be identified by cataloging public T cell receptors. In the later analysis, no new phenotypic data were used to find candidate immune exposures; instead, reliance was placed on TCR beta sequences and their occurrence across donors. A later analysis re-examined previously published TCR beta repertoires from more than 650 donors and added high-resolution HLA genotyping to investigate patterns of TCR occurrence. The study combined high-throughput TCR immunosequencing, statistical association of individual TCRs with disease status, and machine learning to predict cytomegalovirus infection status. Both class I and class II loci were covered by HLA typing, at four-digit resolution. Genome-wide SNP genotypes for about three fifths of the roughly 670 donors were used in a later genetic analysis, which treated that subset as a discovery cohort. On average, approximately 250,000 unique TCR beta nucleotide sequences were sequenced per donor among some 420 genotyped donors of the cohort, with roughly 18% of those sequences being non-productive. All discovery cohort repertoires had been generated using a single sequencing platform. Four to six DR-DQ haplotypes were handled as single units for association and clustering, since linkage in the cohort was strong. Along with the 666-subject first cohort, a separate validation cohort of approximately 110 different subjects was used. The T cell repertoires of under 700 subjects were profiled by immunosequencing and related to cytomegalovirus serostatus. An earlier analysis of 587 of the donors applied high-throughput TCR beta sequencing to assess whether each TCR beta V gene segment acted as functional or pseudogenic. The paper as a whole reports these results and caveats: A later analysis found that HLA-associated TCR beta chains were more clonally expanded and had lower generation probabilities than equally common non-associated chains. In a later genetic analysis, fewer N-insertions in productive TCRs were reported among donors in an Asian-associated ancestry cluster than the roughly 670-donor mean. CMV serostatus was the only immune exposure information available for the cohort. Broadly in line with IMGT annotations, most TCR beta V segments showed up in productive rearrangements about 90% or about 30% of the time in an earlier analysis of around 550 of the donors. While some public TCRs were present in many individuals, most TCR sequences turned up only very rarely across donors. HLA typing was unavailable for some donors at each locus, so association tests used only the typed subset. The 87-base-pair reads could not distinguish some IMGT-functional V segments, including TRBV6-2 and TRBV6-3, so those segments were excluded. Only TCR beta chains were sequenced in this cohort, and the absence of alpha or paired-chain data limited detectable features. A further reported finding was that TCR beta sequences accurately predicted the HLA-A and HLA-B alleles for most subjects in the first cohort. The classifier was reported to diagnose cytomegalovirus status with high specificity and sensitivity in both the original cohort and the validation cohort. Several of the top co-occurrence clusters appeared to be linked to parvovirus B19, influenza, CMV and Epstein-Barr virus, according to a later analysis. The sequencing pipeline was judged likely to have produced a cluster of highly shared sequence variants as a technical artifact. An association between a missense DCLRE1C variant and V-gene and J-gene trimming of TCR beta chains was found in a later genetic analysis and replicated in an independent cohort. The authors suggested that the approach could potentially be generalized to other disease states and immunological phenotypes. A few of the identified cytomegalovirus-associated TCR beta chains were confirmed in vitro to be specific for cytomegalovirus antigens. According to a later analysis, most CMV-associated TCR beta chains appeared to be HLA-restricted, and the HLA associations seemed to be driven largely by CMV exposure. The study gave a list of over 150 TCR beta chains associated with cytomegalovirus. A later analysis found that TCR association rates varied across HLA loci, with DRB1 alleles showing the most associated TCRs and HLA-C alleles the fewest. Sequencing depth was assumed to be roughly uniform across donors in the presence/absence analyses, though that assumption may not hold. Because counts were too low, seventeen rarely observed V segments, including chromosome 9 orphons, were excluded from the earlier analysis of about 500 of the donors. Linkage disequilibrium might explain the correlated functional status among segregating V segments, but an unknown experimental factor could not be excluded. At a false discovery rate of 0.05, a later analysis linked about 16,000 TCR beta sequences to specific HLA alleles. When HLA alleles, especially DR and DQ, strongly co-occurred, TCR associations were difficult to assign to individual alleles.

On this clone itself: No antigen is known for it. Per-base qualities were not stored, and no clone one base away is much larger.

Receptor amplification or capture employed the immunoSEQ multiplex PCR assay. The multiplex PCR relied on a mix of 60 forward primers for TCR Vbeta segments and 13 reverse primers for TCR Jbeta segments. The CDR3 region of rearranged TCR beta genes was amplified from genomic DNA with a multiplex PCR assay. The amplified TCR beta libraries were sequenced on the Illumina HiSeq System as 87-base-pair reads. For the original study's pipeline: A later analysis counted 75 million to 100 million unique TCR beta chains across the 550 to 800 repertoires, and about 10 million of these chains were shared by at least two donors. To remove PCR and sequencing errors, raw reads were error-corrected and collapsed into unique sequences using a nearest-neighbor algorithm that merged closely related sequences. V, D and J gene segments were assigned by aligning CDR3 sequences to IMGT reference sequences. Each retained sequence needed at least a six-nucleotide match to both a V gene segment and a J gene segment. A rearrangement was called productive if the CDR3 had no stop codons and remained in frame with V and J, and every other rearrangement was called non-productive. CDR3 was defined according to IMGT convention as the region running from the second conserved V-encoded cysteine to the conserved J-encoded phenylalanine. In an earlier analysis of roughly 580 of the donors, sequences lacking an unambiguous match to a single V gene segment were excluded. An earlier analysis of 550 to 650 of the donors classified V segments as functional when productive rearrangements were above 56.7% and as segregating when the standard deviation between donors was above 5%. To diagnose cytomegalovirus status from the catalog of TCR beta chain sequences, a statistical classification framework was built. V and J gene assignment, in a later analysis, came from comparing TCR nucleotide sequences with IMGT/GENE-DB human TR gene sequences. In a later analysis, CDR3 sequences and most-parsimonious VDJ recombination scenarios were assigned using the TCRdist pipeline. In a later analysis, every TCR beta chain was defined by the combination of its CDR3 amino acid sequence and its V-gene family, and reads without a unique V-gene family were dropped. As a way to deal with suspected cross-contamination and a sequencing artifact, a later analysis dropped 450 to 700 nucleotide sequences that were highly shared and had low generation probability. A later analysis calculated a clonal expansion index for each public chain from normalized within-repertoire ranks of inferred template counts. In a later analysis, generation probabilities were computed with a VDJ recombination model fitted to out-of-frame rearrangements, and the resulting probabilities were checked against IGoR. In a later analysis, TCR-TCR, TCR-HLA and TCR-CMV co-occurrence was scored with hypergeometric tests, and a repertoire-size bias correction was applied to TCR pairs. In a later analysis, false discovery rates were estimated by permuting HLA or CMV assignments 20 times. In a later analysis, co-occurring TCRs were grouped with DBSCAN, and TCRdist sequence similarity was added when clustering was performed within HLA-allele-positive subsets. Co-occurrence clustering excluded repertoires with fewer than 30,000 or more than 120,000 public chains, plus five with anomalous nucleotide sharing. Not all clones reach the TCRdb copy of this immuneACCESS table, which keeps in-frame sequences only. Checked studies attribute under half of the gap to unresolved V genes and leave the rest unexplained. V and J calls and clone size come straight from that table; D and trimming were deduced from the DNA. This sample lists approximately 140,000 clones; about 64% were detected once. The biggest ten clones account for around 7.1% of the sample.

The cohort was made up of roughly 670 healthy bone marrow donors. All cohort members were sampled while nominally healthy, although unrecorded immune exposures were likely present. The donor tested CMV seropositive, placing the donor among the approximately 290 seropositive members of the cohort. A peripheral blood sample was collected from each donor, and TCR beta sequencing was performed on peripheral blood mononuclear cells. The Qiagen DNeasy Blood Extraction Kit was used to extract genomic DNA from the blood cell samples. The CDR3 covers 14 residues, taking in both the cysteine and the phenylalanine. Only the CDR3 DNA is retained, 42 bases long and in frame from the first base. Reading the germline V gene gives CDR1 SGDLS and CDR2 YYNGEE. Ends trimmed: V by 4 bases, J by 5 bases; bases unmatched to a gene: 8.

Sequenced material: PBMCs. The chain links TRBV9 with TRBJ2-5, with 7 junctional bases fitting TRBD2. This TCR was recovered from a woman in her sixties or seventies in good health and CMV-seropositive. The DNA reads as follows: TGTGCCAGCAGCCCCGGGGACTACGGGGAGACCCAGTACTTC. Its amino acids are CASSPGDYGETQYF.